Below are 8 T cell receptor beta chains sequenced from a single sample in a study of neurological immune-mediated disorders. TCRdb re-analysed the 5' RACE reads in MiXCR, keeping a single row per CDR3 protein. The sample records more than 20,000 distinct CDR3 sequences, more than 14% being singletons. The sequenced material came from PBMCs. These TCRs come from a female donor with HTLV-1-associated myelopathy (HAM/TSP).

This clonotype was picked up many times. This CDR3 is CASSRDIGNTIYF. The CDR3 nucleotides read TGCGCCAGCAGTCGGGACATTGGAAACACCATATATTTT. The genes are TRBV5-1 and TRBJ1-3; TRBD1 might be the D (6 bases). The CDR3 runs to 13 residues. CDR1 SGHRS and CDR2 YFSETQ come from the germline V gene. V was cut by 5 bases and J by 3 bases, with 9 bases left in between.

The V and J genes are TRBV20-1 and TRBJ2-5; TRBD2 matches at 9 bases. V was pared by 6 bases and J by 8 bases, with 19 bases of the junction left unmatched. Germline V gives CDR1 DFQATT, CDR2 SNEGSKA (reference sequence). CDR3 size: 16 residues. CDR3 coding DNA: TGCAGTGCACCCCGGGTGCGCGGGGGGGCCACGTATACCCAGTACTTC. It encodes CSAPRVRGGATYTQYF.

This clonotype was picked up many times. The chain couples TRBV7-9 to TRBJ2-2; D gene unclear. Germline-derived CDR1 and CDR2 are SEHNR and FQNEAQ (reference sequence). This CDR3 spans 13 amino acids. The ends were cut back, 5 bases at V and 4 bases at J, with 8 bases in the middle. The chain's CDR3 is CASSRYTTGELFF. Here the CDR3 DNA reads TGTGCCAGCAGCCGTTATACCACCGGGGAGCTGTTTTTT.

This clonotype counts as medium-sized. The chain recombines TRBV20-1 with TRBJ1-5, with D hard to call. This CDR3 region has 16 residues. CDR1 DFQATT and CDR2 SNEGSKA come from the germline V gene (reference sequence). Trimming removed 0 bases from V and 4 bases from J, with 16 bases in between. The CDR3 DNA follows: TGCAGTGCTAGAGATAAGAGGGATTTTTCTAATCAGCCCCAGCATTTT. Translating it yields CSARDKRDFSNQPQHF.

At least ten counts were recorded for this clonotype. The V and J genes are TRBV18 and TRBJ2-7; 7 bases align to TRBD1. The CDR3 consists of 14 residues. Germline-derived CDR1 and CDR2 are KGHSH and LQKENI. Trimming at V came to 1 base and at J to 9 bases, leaving 9 bases not matched to a gene. CDR3 DNA sequence: TGTGCCAGCTCACCACGAACGGGACAGTCTTGGCAGTACTTC. Translation gives CASSPRTGQSWQYF.

In its sample, this clonotype was seen many times. The rearrangement uses TRBV4-2 and TRBJ1-1; 7 nucleotides align to TRBD1. CDR1 and CDR2 (germline): LGHNA, YNFKEQ. The length of the CDR3 is 16 residues. V trimming: 4 bases; J trimming: 4 bases; junction bases outside the gene matches: 12. Here the CDR3 reads CASSPRPGGEITEAFF. The CDR3 bases are TGTGCCAGCAGCCCCCGTCCAGGGGGGGAAATCACTGAAGCTTTCTTT.

Many counts were recorded for this clonotype. The chain couples TRBV20-1 to TRBJ1-2, with D uncertain. Germline CDR1 and CDR2: DFQATT and SNEGSKA (reference sequence). The CDR3 spans 16 residues. V lost 3 bases and J lost 4, with 21 bases in between. CDR3 sequence: CSASHASPPGFYGYTF. The CDR3, as DNA: TGCAGTGCTAGCCACGCAAGCCCGCCCGGGTTCTATGGCTACACCTTC.

This clonotype showed up many times. The CDR3 sequence is CASSPRTNNEQFF. CDR3 DNA sequence: TGTGCCAGCAGCCCCCGGACTAACAATGAGCAGTTCTTC. J is TRBJ2-1 and V is TRBV7-9; TRBD2 might be the D (6 bases). V gave up 5 bases and J gave up 5 bases, with 10 bases separating them. CDR3 size: 13 residues. CDR1 and CDR2 (germline): SEHNR, FQNEAQ (reference sequence).